These 14 T cell receptor beta chains were sequenced from one sample in a study of T-cell memory formation after mild COVID-19. Each CDR3 protein is one row after TCRdb ran MiXCR on the 5' RACE reads. The sample includes a few hundred thousand distinct CDR3 sequences, 25% to 30% seen only once; the top ten take roughly 14%. Material for sequencing was PBMCs or a T cell subset sorted from them (not recorded which). The receptors were sampled from an adult woman who had mild COVID-19 (a few samples of this study predate the infection). Cell type and time point are not known.

This clonotype occurred a few times. The V call is TRBV6-5, the J call TRBJ2-7, with TRBD2 matching over 10 bases. Germline V lookup: CDR1 MNHEY, CDR2 SVGAGI. Unmatched junction bases numbered 6, after V lost 4 bases and J lost 3 bases. CDR3 length: 15 residues. The CDR3 coding sequence is TGTGCCAGCAGTTTAGCGGGAGGCATAGACTACGAGCAGTACTTC. This codes for CASSLAGGIDYEQYF.

This clonotype was recorded at least ten times. CDR3 bases: TGTGCCACCAGTGATAAGACGAACAGGGGGCAGAGCTCCTACAATGAGCAGTTCTTC. It codes for CATSDKTNRGQSSYNEQFF. The V call is TRBV24-1, the J call TRBJ2-1; 9 nucleotides agree with TRBD1. The CDR3 is made up of 19 amino acids. Trimming cost V 3 bases and J 0 bases; bases outside gene matches: 11. Germline assignment: CDR1 KGHDR and CDR2 SFDVKD.

This chain connects TRBV6-5 to TRBJ2-1; TRBD2 matches at 9 bases. Germline V gene data show CDR1 as MNHEY and CDR2 as SVGAGI. The J segment lost 6 bases and the V segment lost 6 bases, leaving 12 bases of the junction unmatched. The CDR3 extends over 16 amino acids. CDR3 bases: TGTGCCAGCAGGGATTCAGCGGGAGGTCTTGTCAATGAGCAGTTCTTC. This codes for CASRDSAGGLVNEQFF.

There are a few counts of this clonotype. The chain couples TRBV6-6 to TRBJ2-7, with 14 bases fitting TRBD2. With 5 bases clipped from V and 0 bases from J, the junction kept 3 bases outside the gene matches. Germline-derived CDR1 and CDR2 are MNHNY and SVGAGI (reference sequence). The CDR3 loop spans 16 amino acids. CDR3 protein: CASSTGTSGSSYEQYF. The CDR3 region has the DNA TGTGCCAGCAGTACCGGGACTAGCGGGAGCTCCTACGAGCAGTACTTC.

This clonotype was found a few times. V usage is TRBV6-2 or TRBV6-3 and J usage is TRBJ2-7, with 9 bases identical to TRBD2. Losses at the gene ends were 1 base for V and 7 bases for J; bases not matched to a gene: 8. This CDR3 spans 15 amino acids. The germline V gene has CDR1 MNHEY and CDR2 SVGEGT. The DNA for the CDR3 is TGTGCCAGCAGTTACTATCCGGGACTAGCAAGTGAGCAGTACTTC. Translation gives CASSYYPGLASEQYF.

In this sample, this clonotype turned up a few times. The chain couples TRBV12-3 or TRBV12-4 to TRBJ2-1, with TRBD2 identical over 11 bases. The CDR3 length is 15 residues. The trim removed 8 bases at V and 7 bases at J, leaving 10 bases unmatched. The DNA of the CDR3 is TGTGCCAGCGCCATGACTAGCGGGACAGGAAATGAGCAGTTCTTC. This encodes CASAMTSGTGNEQFF.

The sample holds a few counts of this clonotype. The genes are TRBV5-5 and TRBJ1-2, with 11 bases identical to TRBD1. CDR1 and CDR2 (germline): SGHKS, YYEKEE (reference sequence). The CDR3 totals 19 residues. V was pared by 4 bases and J by 3 bases, with 17 bases of the junction left unmatched. The CDR3 loop reads CASSPTIVEDRGLYYGYTF. In DNA form, the CDR3 reads TGTGCCAGCAGCCCGACGATTGTAGAGGACAGGGGGCTATACTATGGCTACACCTTC.

This clonotype has only a few counts. This rearrangement joins TRBV5-1 to TRBJ1-1; 10 bases agree with TRBD1. The CDR3 is 14 amino acids. CDR1 is SGHRS and CDR2 is YFSETQ in the germline V gene. V trimming: 4 bases; J trimming: 7 bases; junction bases outside the gene matches: 7. This chain's CDR3 is CASSPGTGAIEAFF. In nucleotides, the CDR3 is TGCGCCAGCAGCCCGGGGACAGGGGCGATTGAAGCTTTCTTT. The full variable domain, its missing parts supplied by reference TRBV5-1 and TRBJ1-1, is KAGVTQTPRYLIKTRGQQVTLSCSPISGHRSVSWYQQTPGQGLQFLFEYFSETQRNKGNFPGRFSGRQFSNSRSEMNVSTLELGDSALYLCASSPGTGAIEAFFGQGTRLTVV.

This sequence joins TRBV7-2 and TRBJ1-1; D is uncertain. The V end was cut by 5 bases, the J end by 2 bases, with 9 bases between. The CDR3 is 13 amino acids. CDR1 is SGHTA, CDR2 FQGNSA, per germline. CDR3 bases: TGTGCCAGCAGCGTAATGATTAACACTGAAGCTTTCTTT. The encoded protein is CASSVMINTEAFF.

This sequence joins TRBV12-3 or TRBV12-4 and TRBJ1-1, with unresolved D. CDR3 length: 13 residues. V lost 3 bases to trimming and J lost 11 bases, with 16 bases between them. CDR3: CASSFRSPDEAFF. The CDR3, as DNA: TGTGCCAGCAGTTTTAGGTCTCCGGATGAGGCTTTCTTT.

The chain is built from TRBV7-2 and TRBJ2-4, with a weak D call TRBD1 (5 bases). The germline V gene has CDR1 SGHTA and CDR2 FQGNSA. With 1 base removed from V and 3 bases from J, the gap between germline ends came to 13 bases. This CDR3 is 16 amino acids long. In nucleotides, the CDR3 is TGTGCCAGCAGCTTAGATCAGGGAACGGTCAAAAACATTCAGTACTTC. It codes for CASSLDQGTVKNIQYF. The full variable domain, in which reference TRBV7-2 and TRBJ2-4 provide the parts outside the CDR3, is GAGVSQSPSNKVTEKGKDVELRCDPISGHTALYWYRQSLGQGLEFLIYFQGNSAPDKSGLPSDRFSAERTGGSVSTLTIQRTQQEDSAVYLCASSLDQGTVKNIQYFGAGTRLSVL.

The chain employs TRBV11-2 and TRBJ2-5; D might be TRBD2 (6 bases). V was clipped by 2 bases and J by 7 bases, with 14 bases between them. CDR3 length equals 14 residues. Germline V gene data show CDR1 as SGHAT and CDR2 as FQNNGV. CDR3 protein: CASSLTGSEGTQYF. The CDR3 region has the DNA TGTGCCAGCAGCTTAACCGGCTCGGAGGGGACCCAGTACTTC.

The chain couples TRBV3-1 to TRBJ2-5, with D possibly TRBD2 on 5 matching bases. The V gene's germline CDR1 is LGHDT and CDR2 YNNKEL (reference sequence). V dropped 8 bases and J dropped 5 bases, with 18 bases sitting between them. The CDR3 is 14 amino acids. Here the CDR3 reads CASRLRPSGETQYF. In nucleotides, the CDR3 is TGTGCCAGCCGCTTAAGGCCCTCGGGGGAGACCCAGTACTTC.

The chain recombines TRBV20-1 with TRBJ1-2; D uncertain. The germline V gene encodes CDR1 DFQATT and CDR2 SNEGSKA (reference sequence). The CDR3 sequence is 13 residues long. The ends were cut back, 3 bases at V and 4 bases at J, with 12 bases in the middle. For the CDR3, the DNA is TGCAGTGCTAGGATAGGTTTCAGCTATGGCTACACCTTC. Its protein is CSARIGFSYGYTF.